Listed here are 23 T cell receptor beta chains from one sample, sequenced in a study of T cell responses to AZD1222 COVID-19 vaccine. Profiling relied on immunoSEQ multiplex PCR, and the TCRdb table lists in-frame clones only, not all of them. The profile shows about 91,000 clones, approximately 90% of them singletons. The sequencing here drew on peripheral blood, taken on day 0 of AZD1222 vaccination. The receptors come from an adult in good health.

This clone was counted between two and nine times. This chain connects TRBV27 to TRBJ1-1; D is undetermined. Germline lookup yields CDR1 MNHEY and CDR2 SMNVEV (reference sequence). CDR3 size: 13 residues. V shed 6 bases and J shed 1 base, with 9 bases lying between them. CDR3 amino acids: CASRLDWNTEAFF. The CDR3 bases are TGTGCCAGCAGACTTGATTGGAACACTGAAGCTTTCTTT.

This rearrangement joins TRBV5-4 to TRBJ1-2, with TRBD1 identical over 8 bases. Germline-derived CDR1 and CDR2 are SGHNT and YYREEE (reference sequence). The CDR3 is 14 residues long. Losses at the gene ends were 0 bases for V and 9 bases for J; bases not matched to a gene: 7. DNA of the CDR3: TGTGCCAGCAGCTTGGGGGCAGGGGGCTTGCGCTACACCTTC. It yields the protein CASSLGAGGLRYTF.

J is TRBJ2-1 and V is TRBV18, with D tentatively TRBD2 (6 bases). Trimming removed 5 bases at V and 4 bases at J, with 15 bases between. This CDR3 has 15 residues. Germline CDR1 and CDR2: KGHSH and LQKENI. The CDR3 DNA sequence: TGTGCCAGCTCATTAGAGACCGGGACTTACAATGAGCAGTTCTTC. Encoded protein: CASSLETGTYNEQFF.

The chain is built from TRBV27 and TRBJ2-1; 7 bases map to TRBD2. The CDR3 spans 16 residues. CDR1 is MNHEY, CDR2 SMNVEV, per germline (reference sequence). The V gene end was trimmed by 6 bases and the J gene end by 7 bases; junction bases not matched to a gene: 15. CDR3 protein: CASSPYELAYDNEQFF. DNA for the CDR3: TGTGCCAGCAGCCCATACGAACTAGCGTATGATAATGAGCAGTTCTTC.

The rearrangement uses TRBV6-5 and TRBJ1-1, with 8 bases that match TRBD1. The germline V gene encodes CDR1 MNHEY and CDR2 SVGAGI. The J segment lost 2 bases and the V segment lost 4 bases, leaving 9 bases of the junction unmatched. CDR3 length: 16 residues. The CDR3 loop is CASSSSTGTGNTEAFF. Here the CDR3 DNA reads TGTGCCAGCAGTTCTTCCACCGGGACAGGCAACACTGAAGCTTTCTTT.

This chain links TRBV29-1 with TRBJ1-1, with 9 bases identical to TRBD1. This CDR3 has 13 amino acids. V lost 6 bases, J lost 5 bases, and 7 bases stayed unmatched. Germline lookup yields CDR1 SQVTM and CDR2 ANQGSEA. The CDR3: CSVEGQGSTEAFF. The CDR3 DNA follows: TGCAGCGTAGAGGGACAGGGAAGTACTGAAGCTTTCTTT.

The chain carries TRBV19 and TRBJ1-1; no firm D call. CDR1 and CDR2 (germline): LNHDA, SQIVND (reference sequence). This CDR3 has 13 residues. Trimming took off 3 bases at V and 12 bases at J, with 17 bases between the two ends. CDR3 sequence: CASSIRTKGETFF. The CDR3 nucleotides are TGTGCCAGTAGTATCCGGACTAAGGGAGAGACTTTCTTT.

As to this clone: The identical CDR3 is also encoded by other nucleotide sequences in the sample. This chain connects TRBV28 to TRBJ2-7; the D gene is possibly TRBD1 (6 bases). This CDR3 has 12 residues. Looked up from germline, CDR1 is MDHEN and CDR2 is SYDVKM. V lost 2 bases and J 4 bases, leaving 6 bases between the germline ends. The CDR3 DNA reads as TGTGCCAGCAGTTTAAGGGGGTACGAGCAGTACTTC. This codes for CASSLRGYEQYF. Full variable domain (remainder filled in from reference TRBV28 and TRBJ2-7): DVKVTQSSRYLVKRTGEKVFLECVQDMDHENMFWYRQDPGLGLRLIYFSYDVKMKEKGDIPEGYSVSREKKERFSLILESASTNQTSMYLCASSLRGYEQYFGPGTRLTVT.

The CDR3 protein is CAISDQGLSGVPGANVLTF. CDR3 DNA sequence: TGTGCCATCAGTGACCAGGGATTGTCGGGGGTCCCTGGGGCCAACGTCCTGACTTTC. The V and J genes are TRBV10-3 and TRBJ2-6; a weak D match, TRBD2 (6 bases). Trimming left V 3 bases short and J 2 bases short, with 20 bases between. Germline CDR1 reads ENHRY; CDR2 reads SYGVKD. The CDR3 loop spans 19 amino acids.

Only one count was recorded for this clone. This CDR3 is CATSGEPDSPLHF. DNA for the CDR3: TGTGCCACGTCGGGGGAACCCGATTCACCCCTCCACTTT. V and J are TRBV10-3 and TRBJ1-6, with D tentatively TRBD1 (5 bases). The V end was cut by 10 bases, the J end by 8 bases, with 15 bases between. Germline V gene lookup returns CDR1 ENHRY and CDR2 SYGVKD. CDR3 length: 13 amino acids.

The genes are TRBV4-1 and TRBJ2-6; either TRBD1 or TRBD2 may fit D (5 bases each). V was shortened by 4 bases and J by 2 bases, with 12 bases between the two germline ends. CDR1 MGHRA and CDR2 YSYEKL come from the germline V gene. The CDR3 totals 16 residues. CDR3 amino acids: CASSPPWGTGANVLTF. The CDR3 region has the DNA TGCGCCAGCAGCCCCCCCTGGGGGACTGGGGCCAACGTCCTGACTTTC.

The chain recombines TRBV11-2 with TRBJ2-6; TRBD2 might be the D (6 bases). Germline CDR1 reads SGHAT; CDR2 reads FQNNGV. The CDR3 length is 19 residues. Between the trimmed V and J ends, which lost 2 bases and 1 base, there was a span of 18 bases. This chain's CDR3 is CASSLPRWRRGSGANVLTF. The CDR3 DNA reads TGTGCCAGCAGCTTACCCCGATGGCGGAGGGGATCTGGGGCCAACGTCCTGACTTTC.

The chain recombines TRBV9 with TRBJ2-7; tentatively, D is TRBD1 (8 bases). Trimming cost V 3 bases and J 3 bases, with 16 bases left between them. The CDR3 is 15 residues long. Germline V gives CDR1 SGDLS, CDR2 YYNGEE. CDR3 residues: CASSEGGTGLYEQYF. The CDR3 DNA sequence: TGTGCCAGCAGCGAGGGAGGGACAGGTCTCTACGAGCAGTACTTC.

CDR3 nucleotides: TGTGCCAGCTCACCAGGGGAAAGTAATCGTGAGCAGTTCTTC. It translates to CASSPGESNREQFF. The rearrangement uses TRBV18 and TRBJ2-1; D ambiguous. Germline CDR1 reads KGHSH; CDR2 reads LQKENI. The V gene lost 2 bases and the J gene lost 9 bases, with 14 bases spanning the gap. The CDR3 runs 14 residues.

This clone was picked up one time. The chain couples TRBV5-1 to TRBJ1-5; D not resolved. The CDR3 has 14 residues. The germline V gene has CDR1 SGHRS and CDR2 YFSETQ. V lost 0 bases to trimming and J lost 7 bases, with 11 bases between them. CDR3 nucleotide sequence: TGCGCCAGCAGCTTGGCCGCGGGATCCCAGCCCCAGCATTTT. Its translation: CASSLAAGSQPQHF.

The chain employs TRBV25-1 and TRBJ2-5; D may be TRBD2 (6 bases). V lost 1 base to trimming and J lost 5 bases, with 23 bases between them. The CDR3 has 18 amino acids. Looked up from germline, CDR1 is MGHDK and CDR2 is SYGVNS. CDR3 in DNA: TGTGCCAGCAGTGAATCGGCCGGCTTGGGGGGTTTCGGGGAGACCCAGTACTTC. It translates to CASSESAGLGGFGETQYF.

The rearrangement uses TRBV5-1 and TRBJ1-5; no definite D call. This CDR3 region has 14 residues. V gave up 3 bases and J gave up 4 bases, with 11 bases separating them. Germline CDR1 reads SGHRS; CDR2 reads YFSETQ. The CDR3 loop reads CASSSGLPNQPQHF. The CDR3 DNA reads as TGCGCCAGCAGCTCCGGGCTCCCGAATCAGCCCCAGCATTTT.

This clone was counted between two and nine times. This chain connects TRBV4-3 to TRBJ1-5, with D maybe TRBD1 (5 bases). Germline values: CDR1 LGHNA, CDR2 YSLEER. V was pared by 0 bases and J by 2 bases, with 14 bases between. CDR3 length equals 17 residues. The CDR3 DNA reads TGCGCCAGCAGCCAAGATCCCGGCAGGGTTGGCAATCAGCCCCAGCATTTT. Protein product: CASSQDPGRVGNQPQHF.

The chain combines TRBV18 with TRBJ1-2; tentative D call: TRBD1 (6 bases). This CDR3 has 16 residues. Germline-derived CDR1 and CDR2 are KGHSH and LQKENI. Trimming stripped 2 bases from V and 4 bases from J, with 17 bases between. CDR3 in amino acids: CASSPNVAEGGYGYTF. DNA for the CDR3: TGTGCCAGCTCACCAAATGTGGCGGAGGGGGGCTATGGCTACACCTTC.

The V and J genes are TRBV6-5 and TRBJ2-7; no definite D call. The V end was cut by 5 bases, the J end by 0 bases, with 14 bases between. The CDR3 extends over 15 amino acids. Germline loops: CDR1 MNHEY, CDR2 SVGAGI. The CDR3 DNA is TGTGCCAGCAGTCCGACGGACGGAAGCTCCTACGAGCAGTACTTC. Its translation: CASSPTDGSSYEQYF.

Remarks on this clone: Within the sample, other DNA sequences also encode this same CDR3. The rearrangement links TRBV5-1 to TRBJ1-5; D call uncertain. The CDR3 runs to 15 residues. Germline values: CDR1 SGHRS, CDR2 YFSETQ. Trimming removed 0 bases at V and 0 bases at J, with 7 bases between. The CDR3 coding sequence is TGCGCCAGCAGCTTGGAGGGATATAGCAATCAGCCCCAGCATTTT. Translating it yields CASSLEGYSNQPQHF.

V is TRBV5-4 and J is TRBJ1-1; tentatively, D is TRBD1 (6 bases). Germline CDR1 reads SGHNT; CDR2 reads YYREEE (reference sequence). CDR3 length equals 14 residues. Deletions cut 5 bases from V and 4 bases from J, with 15 bases between. This chain's CDR3 is CASRYTGRSTEAFF. The CDR3 bases are TGTGCCAGCAGATATACAGGGAGAAGCACTGAAGCTTTCTTT.

The gene calls are TRBV9 and TRBJ2-2; possibly TRBD2 for D (5 bases). Germline V lookup: CDR1 SGDLS, CDR2 YYNGEE. This CDR3 region has 17 residues. V was trimmed by 5 bases and J by 4 bases, leaving 21 bases between them. The CDR3 here is CASSPKRGRAPTGELFF. The CDR3 coding sequence is TGTGCCAGCAGTCCTAAGAGAGGGCGAGCGCCCACCGGGGAGCTGTTTTTT.